This TCR beta chain is drawn from a study of CD8 T cells in ankylosing spondylitis. Via MiXCR, TCRdb re-called the 5' RACE reads, giving one row per CDR3 protein. The sample lists fewer than 40,000 distinct CDR3 sequences, more than 30% occurring once. General study findings and limits: Disease-linked clones were reportedly significantly enriched in matched ankylosing spondylitis synovial fluid. Blood from ankylosing spondylitis patients appeared to carry a characteristic roughly 8-variant TCR beta motif.

For this clonotype: No antigen is known for it.

The junction had 6 bases not matched to a gene; V was cut back by 5 bases and J by 9 bases. This CDR3 is 13 amino acids long. The germline CDR1 and CDR2 sequences are MNHEY and SVGEGT. This TCR derives from a male donor with ankylosing spondylitis. Sequenced material: synovial fluid, either unsorted or a sorted T cell fraction (not recorded which). The genes are TRBV6-2 or TRBV6-3 and TRBJ2-1; TRBD2 matches 8 bases. DNA for the CDR3: TGTGCCAGCAGTCCACTAGCGGTCGGTGAGCAGTTCTTC. Translated: CASSPLAVGEQFF.